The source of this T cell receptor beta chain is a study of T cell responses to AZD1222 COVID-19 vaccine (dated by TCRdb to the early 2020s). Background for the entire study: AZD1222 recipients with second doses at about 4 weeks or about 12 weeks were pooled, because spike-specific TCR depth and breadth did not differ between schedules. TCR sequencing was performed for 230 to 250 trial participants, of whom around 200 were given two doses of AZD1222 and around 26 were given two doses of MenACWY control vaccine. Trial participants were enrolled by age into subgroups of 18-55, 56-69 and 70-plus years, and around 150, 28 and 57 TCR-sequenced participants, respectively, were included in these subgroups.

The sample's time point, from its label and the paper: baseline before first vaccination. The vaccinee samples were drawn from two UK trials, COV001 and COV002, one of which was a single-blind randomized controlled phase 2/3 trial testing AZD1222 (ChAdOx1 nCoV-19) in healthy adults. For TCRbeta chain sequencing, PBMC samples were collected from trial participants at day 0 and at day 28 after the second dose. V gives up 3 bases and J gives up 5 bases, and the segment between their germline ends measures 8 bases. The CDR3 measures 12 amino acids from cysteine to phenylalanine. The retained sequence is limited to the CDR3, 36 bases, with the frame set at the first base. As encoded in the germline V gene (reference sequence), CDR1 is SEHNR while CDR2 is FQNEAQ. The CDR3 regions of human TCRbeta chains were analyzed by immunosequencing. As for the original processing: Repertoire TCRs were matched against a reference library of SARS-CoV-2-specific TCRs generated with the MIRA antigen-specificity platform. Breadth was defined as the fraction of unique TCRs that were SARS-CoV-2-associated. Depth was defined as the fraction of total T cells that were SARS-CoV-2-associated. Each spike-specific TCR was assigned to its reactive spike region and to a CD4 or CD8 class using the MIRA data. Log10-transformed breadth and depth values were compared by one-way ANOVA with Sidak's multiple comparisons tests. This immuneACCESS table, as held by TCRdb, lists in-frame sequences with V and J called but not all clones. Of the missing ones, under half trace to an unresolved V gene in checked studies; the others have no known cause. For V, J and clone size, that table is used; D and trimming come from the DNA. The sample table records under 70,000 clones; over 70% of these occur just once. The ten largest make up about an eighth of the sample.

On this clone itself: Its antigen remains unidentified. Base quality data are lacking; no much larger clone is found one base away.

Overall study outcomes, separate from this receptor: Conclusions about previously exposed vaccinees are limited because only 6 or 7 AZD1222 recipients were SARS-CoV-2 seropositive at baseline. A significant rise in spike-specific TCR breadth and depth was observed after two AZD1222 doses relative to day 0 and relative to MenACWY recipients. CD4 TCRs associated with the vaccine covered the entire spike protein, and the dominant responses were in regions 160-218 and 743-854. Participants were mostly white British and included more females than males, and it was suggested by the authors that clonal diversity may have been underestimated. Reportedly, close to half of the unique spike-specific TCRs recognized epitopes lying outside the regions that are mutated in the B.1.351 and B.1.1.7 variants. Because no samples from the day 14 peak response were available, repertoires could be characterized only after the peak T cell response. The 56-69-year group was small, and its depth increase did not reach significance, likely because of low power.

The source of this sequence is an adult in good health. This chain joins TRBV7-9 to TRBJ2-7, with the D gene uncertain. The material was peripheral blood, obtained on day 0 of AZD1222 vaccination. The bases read TGTGCCAGCAGCTTTTCGGTTGACGAGCAGTACTTC. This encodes CASSFSVDEQYF.